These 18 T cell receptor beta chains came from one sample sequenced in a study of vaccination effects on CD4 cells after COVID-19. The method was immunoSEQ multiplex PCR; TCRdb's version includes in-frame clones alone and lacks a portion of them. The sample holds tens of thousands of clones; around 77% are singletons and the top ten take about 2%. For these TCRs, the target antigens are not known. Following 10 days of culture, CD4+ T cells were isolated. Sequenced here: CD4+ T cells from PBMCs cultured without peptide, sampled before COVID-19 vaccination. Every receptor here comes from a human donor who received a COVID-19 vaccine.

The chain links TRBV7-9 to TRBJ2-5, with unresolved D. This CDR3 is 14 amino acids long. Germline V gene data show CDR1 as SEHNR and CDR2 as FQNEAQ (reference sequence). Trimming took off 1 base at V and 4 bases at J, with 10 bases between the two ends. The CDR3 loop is CASSLGLGSETQYF. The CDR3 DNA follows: TGTGCCAGCAGCTTAGGGTTAGGGTCAGAGACCCAGTACTTC.

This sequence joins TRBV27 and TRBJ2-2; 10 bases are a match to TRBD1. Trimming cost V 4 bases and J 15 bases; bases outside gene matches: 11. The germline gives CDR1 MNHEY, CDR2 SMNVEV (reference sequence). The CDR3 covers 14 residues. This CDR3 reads CASSSPGTGVRVFF. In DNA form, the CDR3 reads TGTGCCAGCAGTTCCCCCGGGACAGGGGTTAGGGTGTTTTTT.

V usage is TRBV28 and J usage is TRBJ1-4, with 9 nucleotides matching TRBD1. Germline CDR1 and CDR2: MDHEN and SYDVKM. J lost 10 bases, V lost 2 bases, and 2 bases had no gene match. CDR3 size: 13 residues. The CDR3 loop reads CASSLGTGLKLFF. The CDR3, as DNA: TGTGCCAGCAGTTTAGGGACAGGGCTAAAACTGTTTTTT.

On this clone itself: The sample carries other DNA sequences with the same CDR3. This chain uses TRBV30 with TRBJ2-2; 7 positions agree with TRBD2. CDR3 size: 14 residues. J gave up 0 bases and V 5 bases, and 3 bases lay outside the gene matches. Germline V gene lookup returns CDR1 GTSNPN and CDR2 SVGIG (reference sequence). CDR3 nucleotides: TGTGCCTGGGGGGGAGGGGCGAACACCGGGGAGCTGTTTTTT. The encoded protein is CAWGGGANTGELFF.

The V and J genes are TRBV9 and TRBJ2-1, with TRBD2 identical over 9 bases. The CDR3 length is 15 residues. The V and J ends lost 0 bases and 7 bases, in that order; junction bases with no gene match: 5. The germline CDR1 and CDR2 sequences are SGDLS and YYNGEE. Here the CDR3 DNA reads TGTGCCAGCAGCGTAGGCGGCGGGGGGGCGAATGAGCAGTTCTTC. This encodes CASSVGGGGANEQFF.

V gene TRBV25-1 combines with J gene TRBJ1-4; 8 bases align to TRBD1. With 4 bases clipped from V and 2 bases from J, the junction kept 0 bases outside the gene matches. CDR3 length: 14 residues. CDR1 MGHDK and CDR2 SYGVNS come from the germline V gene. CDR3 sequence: CASSGQGTNEKLFF. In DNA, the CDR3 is TGTGCCAGCAGTGGACAGGGGACTAATGAAAAACTGTTTTTT.

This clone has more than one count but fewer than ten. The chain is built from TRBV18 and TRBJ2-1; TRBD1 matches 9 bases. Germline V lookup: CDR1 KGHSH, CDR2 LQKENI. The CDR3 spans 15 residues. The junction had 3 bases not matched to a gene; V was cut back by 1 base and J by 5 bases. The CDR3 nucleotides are TGTGCCAGCTCACCACGACAGGGGGGGGACAATGAGCAGTTCTTC. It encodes CASSPRQGGDNEQFF.

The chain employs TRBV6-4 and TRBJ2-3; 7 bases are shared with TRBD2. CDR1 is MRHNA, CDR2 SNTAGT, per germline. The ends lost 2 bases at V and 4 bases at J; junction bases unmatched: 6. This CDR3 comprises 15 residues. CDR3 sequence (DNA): TGTGCCAGCAGTGACGGCCCCGGGGGGTCAGATACGCAGTATTTT. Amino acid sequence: CASSDGPGGSDTQYF.

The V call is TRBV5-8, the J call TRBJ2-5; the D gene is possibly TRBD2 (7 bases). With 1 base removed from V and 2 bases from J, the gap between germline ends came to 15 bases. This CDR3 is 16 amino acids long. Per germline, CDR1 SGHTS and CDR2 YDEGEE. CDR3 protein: CASSLRGAVSQETQYF. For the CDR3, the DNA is TGTGCCAGCAGCTTGCGGGGGGCGGTCAGTCAAGAGACCCAGTACTTC.

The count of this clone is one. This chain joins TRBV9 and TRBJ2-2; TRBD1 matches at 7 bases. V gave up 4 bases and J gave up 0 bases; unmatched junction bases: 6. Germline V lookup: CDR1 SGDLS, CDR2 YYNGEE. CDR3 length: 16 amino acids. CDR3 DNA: TGTGCCAGCAGCCCCCGACAGGGAACGAACACCGGGGAGCTGTTTTTT. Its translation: CASSPRQGTNTGELFF.

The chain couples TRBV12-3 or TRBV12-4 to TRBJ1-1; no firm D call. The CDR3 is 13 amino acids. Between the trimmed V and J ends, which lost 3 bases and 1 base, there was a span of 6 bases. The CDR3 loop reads CASSFGPNTEAFF. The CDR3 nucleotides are TGTGCCAGCAGTTTTGGTCCGAACACTGAAGCTTTCTTT.

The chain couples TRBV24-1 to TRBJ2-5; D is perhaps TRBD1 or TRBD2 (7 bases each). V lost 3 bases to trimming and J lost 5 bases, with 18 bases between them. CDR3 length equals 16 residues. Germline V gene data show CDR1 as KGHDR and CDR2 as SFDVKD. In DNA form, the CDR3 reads TGTGCCACCAGTGATCAAACGACAGGGAGGGGGGAGACCCAGTACTTC. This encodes CATSDQTTGRGETQYF.

In DNA, the CDR3 is TGTGCCAGCAGTGCACGTCTCCTGAAGACTAGCAATCAGCCCCAGCATTTT. Its protein product is CASSARLLKTSNQPQHF. The chain recombines TRBV2 with TRBJ1-5; no reliable D call. The CDR3 runs to 17 residues. Germline CDR1 SNHLY, CDR2 FYNNEI. The V gene lost 4 bases and the J gene lost 0 bases, with 16 bases spanning the gap.

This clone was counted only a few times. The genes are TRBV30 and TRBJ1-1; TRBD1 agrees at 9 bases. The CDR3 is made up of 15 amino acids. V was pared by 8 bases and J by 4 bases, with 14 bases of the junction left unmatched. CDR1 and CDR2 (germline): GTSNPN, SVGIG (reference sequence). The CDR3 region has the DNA TGTGCCGTACAAGGGGGACAGGGACTTATCACTGAAGCTTTCTTT. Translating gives CAVQGGQGLITEAFF.

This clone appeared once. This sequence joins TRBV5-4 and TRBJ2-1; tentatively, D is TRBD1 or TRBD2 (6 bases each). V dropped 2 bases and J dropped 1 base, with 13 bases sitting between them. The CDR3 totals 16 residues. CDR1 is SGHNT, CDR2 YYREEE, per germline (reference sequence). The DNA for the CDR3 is TGTGCCAGCAGCTTTAGCACAGGGAGGTCCTACAATGAGCAGTTCTTC. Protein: CASSFSTGRSYNEQFF.

CDR3 DNA: TGCAGCGTGGAATACAGGGGGCTTTCTGGAAACACCATATATTTT. Its translation: CSVEYRGLSGNTIYF. The V gene is TRBV29-1, the J gene TRBJ1-3; 9 bases align to TRBD1. J gave up 1 base and V 6 bases, and 7 bases lay outside the gene matches. This CDR3 is 15 amino acids long. Germline-derived CDR1 and CDR2 are SQVTM and ANQGSEA.

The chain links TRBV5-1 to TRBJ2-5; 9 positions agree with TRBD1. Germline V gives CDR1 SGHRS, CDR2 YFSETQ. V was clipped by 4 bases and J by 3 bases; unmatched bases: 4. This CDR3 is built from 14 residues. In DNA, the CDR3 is TGCGCCAGCAGCGTCGGGGACAGGGAAGAGACCCAGTACTTC. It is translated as CASSVGDREETQYF. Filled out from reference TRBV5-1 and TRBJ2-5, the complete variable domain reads KAGVTQTPRYLIKTRGQQVTLSCSPISGHRSVSWYQQTPGQGLQFLFEYFSETQRNKGNFPGRFSGRQFSNSRSEMNVSTLELGDSALYLCASSVGDREETQYFGPGTRLLVL.

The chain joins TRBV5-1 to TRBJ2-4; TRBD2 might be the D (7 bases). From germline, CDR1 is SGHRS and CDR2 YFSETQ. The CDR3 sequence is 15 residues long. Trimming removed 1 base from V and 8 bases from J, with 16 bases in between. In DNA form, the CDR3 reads TGCGCCAGCAGCTTGTCTGTCATCGGGGGGCACATTCAGTACTTC. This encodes CASSLSVIGGHIQYF.